These T cell receptor beta chains were read from a single sample in a study of CD8 T cells in ankylosing spondylitis. TCRdb independently ran MiXCR on the 5' RACE reads; one entry per CDR3 protein. The sample contains about 750,000 distinct CDR3 sequences, roughly 20% of which appear only once. The sample comprised blood, either unsorted or a sorted T cell fraction (not recorded which). Source of these receptors: a male donor with ankylosing spondylitis. Both conserved end residues are part of each CDR3. The D gene is left open where the match is weak. The size entry is marked missing in some rows and otherwise reads once, few, many or a size class.

D gene	J gene	V gene	clone size	CDR3 protein	CDR3 DNA
NA	TRBJ2-5	TRBV6-1	NA	CASRGHAPYETQYF	TGTGCCAGCAGAGGACACGCTCCTTATGAAACCCAGTACTTC
TRBD2	TRBJ2-1	TRBV7-9	few	CASSPGTSLLGQFF	TGTGCCAGCAGCCCAGGGACTAGTCTGTTAGGGCAGTTCTTC
TRBD1	TRBJ1-4	TRBV20-1	NA	CSTLEVFRTGSNEKLFF	TGCAGTACCCTAGAGGTCTTTAGGACAGGCTCTAATGAAAAACTGTTTTTT
TRBD1	TRBJ2-2	TRBV5-1	few	CASSWGQGASGELFF	TGCGCCAGCAGCTGGGGACAGGGGGCGTCCGGGGAGCTGTTTTTT
NA	TRBJ1-4	TRBV5-8	NA	CASSLMGDRPNEKLFF	TGTGCCAGCAGCTTAATGGGGGATCGGCCTAATGAAAAACTGTTTTTT
NA	TRBJ2-1	TRBV12-3/TRBV12-4	NA	CASARGPYNEQFF	TGTGCCAGCGCCCGGGGCCCCTACAATGAGCAGTTCTTC
TRBD1	TRBJ1-3	TRBV5-1	NA	CASSWTGDSGNTIYF	TGCGCCAGCAGCTGGACAGGGGACTCTGGAAACACCATATATTTT
TRBD1	TRBJ1-6	TRBV7-9	NA	CASSLGTGAYNSPLHF	TGTGCCAGCAGCTTAGGAACAGGGGCCTATAATTCACCCCTCCACTTT
TRBD2	TRBJ2-7	TRBV4-2	many	CASSQVGTSGNYEQYF	TGTGCCAGCAGCCAAGTGGGGACTAGCGGCAACTACGAGCAGTACTTC
TRBD1	TRBJ2-1	TRBV5-1	few	CASSADRGGDEQFF	TGCGCCAGCTCGGCCGACAGGGGAGGCGATGAGCAGTTCTTC